In this sample, the clone carrying this T cell receptor beta chain turned up many times. Its specificity is not known. These data belong to a study of T cell repertoires in cytomegalovirus infection. Study background: CMV epitopes, recently identified HLA-C-restricted and well-studied HLA-B-restricted, were used.

Study-level results: HLA-C-restricted CMV clonotypes gave the most frequent clonotype in two of eight donors.

TCRdb reprocessed the reads with MiXCR, giving one entry per CDR3 protein. The table includes fewer than 1,000,000 distinct CDR3 sequences, approximately 30% detected once. The sample here was cultured CD8+ T cells from PBMCs, taken from culture after CMV antigen stimulation. This receptor was identified in a human donor in good health (CMV status not recorded). Some clones in this sample may be carry-over from other donors' samples.

In DNA form, the CDR3 reads TGTGCCAGCAGCTTACGAGAATACCAGACAGGGGCGGGCGGGGAGCTGTTTTTT. It is translated as CASSLREYQTGAGGELFF. This rearrangement joins TRBV7-2 to TRBJ2-2; 8 bases map to TRBD1. Unmatched junction bases numbered 15, after V lost 2 bases and J lost 7 bases. The CDR3 spans 18 residues. In germline, CDR1 is SGHTA, CDR2 FQGNSA.